The TCR beta chain described here comes from a study of blood T cell repertoires in COVID-19. On the study more broadly: COVID-19 samples collected from the United States, Italy and Spain covered acute and convalescent phases. Sample material is recorded as cDNA or gDNA derived from T cells, B-cell-depleted T cells, or PBMCs.

As processed by the authors: Using reference gene primer amplification, nucleated cell counts were estimated. Method: immunoSEQ multiplex PCR; TCRdb's copy keeps in-frame clones and lacks some. That table supplies the V and J calls and clone size; D and trimming were determined from the DNA. Of about 210,000 clones detected, approximately 91% appear once; the ten largest clones hold just over 0.7%. V trimming: 3 bases; J trimming: 6 bases; junction bases outside the gene matches: 1. The CDR3 is 13 amino acids. Germline-derived CDR1 and CDR2 are LNHDA and SQIVND (reference sequence). This chain joins TRBV19 and TRBJ2-1; 8 bases align to TRBD2. This sequence was found in a man in his forties with acute or convalescent COVID-19. Sequences were obtained from peripheral blood. This chain's CDR3 is CASSMSGGNEQFF. In DNA, the CDR3 is TGTGCCAGTAGTATGAGCGGGGGCAATGAGCAGTTCTTC.